The 6 T cell receptor beta chains below all came from one sample that was sequenced in a study of blood T cell repertoires in COVID-19. The repertoire was sequenced with immunoSEQ multiplex PCR; TCRdb's copy has only in-frame clones and lacks some. Among about 110,000 clones, about 70% were seen once, and the ten largest hold 0.9%. Sequenced input: peripheral blood. The receptor set was obtained from a human donor with acute or convalescent COVID-19. The donor label of this sample is uncertain.

The CDR3 sequence: CASSFRQGEAFF. CDR3 bases: TGTGCCAGCAGTTTCAGACAGGGGGAAGCTTTCTTT. The chain recombines TRBV27 with TRBJ1-1; 8 nucleotides match TRBD1. Germline CDR1 reads MNHEY; CDR2 reads SMNVEV (reference sequence). Germline trimming cut 3 bases from V and 8 bases from J; bases unmatched to any gene: 2. The CDR3 consists of 12 residues.

The chain combines TRBV24-1 with TRBJ1-1; D is ambiguous. CDR1 and CDR2 from the germline V gene are KGHDR and SFDVKD. The ends were cut back, 4 bases at V and 4 bases at J, with 9 bases in the middle. CDR3 size: 13 residues. In nucleotides, the CDR3 is TGTGCCACCAGTGAAGAAGAGGGCACTGAAGCTTTCTTT. Translating gives CATSEEEGTEAFF.

The J gene is TRBJ1-6, the V gene TRBV5-5, with a tentative D call TRBD1 (6 bases). Trimming took off 2 bases at V and 9 bases at J, with 15 bases between the two ends. The CDR3 spans 15 residues. Looked up from germline, CDR1 is SGHKS and CDR2 is YYEKEE (reference sequence). CDR3 nucleotide sequence: TGTGCCAGCAGCTTAGGTCTCCAGGGGAGTTCACCCCTCCACTTT. Translation: CASSLGLQGSSPLHF.

The chain couples TRBV14 to TRBJ2-2; D unresolved. The CDR3 runs 16 residues. Germline CDR1 SGHDN, CDR2 FVKESK. Trimming took off 2 bases at V and 7 bases at J, with 17 bases between the two ends. In DNA, the CDR3 is TGTGCCAGCAGCCAAAATCCGTCGACCCTAGGCGGGGAGCTGTTTTTT. Translated: CASSQNPSTLGGELFF.

This clone showed up many times. The chain carries TRBV13 and TRBJ2-3; 7 nucleotides line up with TRBD2. The junction had 11 bases not matched to a gene; V was cut back by 4 bases and J by 4 bases. Germline V gene lookup returns CDR1 PRHDT and CDR2 FYEKMQ (reference sequence). CDR3 size: 16 residues. DNA for the CDR3: TGTGCCAGCAGCTCCCCATGGGAGCGGGGATCAGATACGCAGTATTTT. Its protein is CASSSPWERGSDTQYF.

The chain employs TRBV4-1 and TRBJ1-2, with 10 bases that match TRBD1. J was trimmed by 1 base and V by 5 bases; bases with no gene match: 7. Per the germline V gene, CDR1 is MGHRA and CDR2 is YSYEKL. This CDR3 region has 16 residues. The CDR3 is CASSSPGQGLNYGYTF. In nucleotides, the CDR3 is TGCGCCAGCAGCTCCCCGGGACAGGGGCTTAACTATGGCTACACCTTC.